The clone carrying this T cell receptor beta chain has more than one count but fewer than ten. The CDR3 is 14 amino acids. From germline, CDR1 is SGHRS and CDR2 YFSETQ. The germline V and J ends were trimmed by 3 bases and 1 base, with 10 bases remaining between them. As it was prepared, the TCRbeta library received unique molecular identifiers. Using its own MiXCR run on the PCR reads, TCRdb lists one record per CDR3 protein. The table lists approximately 240,000 distinct CDR3 sequences, around 9.6% of them singletons. This specimen comes from a study of T-cell reconstitution after alpha-beta-depleted transplantation in children.

This specimen was PBMCs from the stem cell graft donor, taken from the stem cell graft. The source is a human donor who donated a stem cell graft to a child with acute lymphoblastic leukemia. V is TRBV5-1 and J is TRBJ1-1; the D gene is possibly TRBD1 (5 bases). CDR3 nucleotide sequence: TGCGCCAGCAGCTCGGGACTCTCGAACACTGAAGCTTTCTTT. Translated: CASSSGLSNTEAFF.